This T cell receptor (beta chain) was retrieved from a study of T-cell memory formation after mild COVID-19 (dated by TCRdb to about 2021). As for the study more broadly: TCR sequence clusters from the two donors were largely donor specific. In a couple of donors, T-cell clones that expanded and contracted after mild COVID-19 were followed by sequencing TCRalpha and TCRbeta repertoires longitudinally. The cohort was made up of two young adult volunteers, one female and one male, who were previously healthy.

Findings and caveats that apply to the study as a whole: Balanced CD4/CD8 phenotypes were observed for clones contracting from day 15 to 85, whereas a bias towards CD4+ was observed for a second wave of clones expanding from day 15 to 37. Some responding clones were found in pre-infection memory, which suggests that pre-existing cross-reactive memory T cells took part in the SARS-CoV-2 response. SARS-CoV-2 specificity was not confirmed for the second-wave clones peaking on day 37. The study included only a couple of mild cases, and larger cohorts that include severe cases with pre-infection samples were judged to be necessary. Contracting CD4+ clones were found mainly in CM and EM memory subsets, while CD8+ clones were enriched in EMRA.

Ficoll-Paque density gradient centrifugation was the method used to isolate PBMCs. This clonotype was observed many times. It has no known antigen specificity. The sample holds no much larger clone one base away, and base qualities are not on file. Trimming removed 5 bases from V and 2 bases from J; the gene matches leave 10 bases unexplained. Counted from cysteine to phenylalanine, this CDR3 has 17 amino acids. CDR3 DNA only is kept here, 51 bases in frame from base 1. TCRdb names Illumina NovaSeq 6000 as the instrument used. TCRalpha and TCRbeta cDNA libraries were built by 5'RACE with constant-segment primers, adding sample barcodes and unique molecular identifiers. Trizol reagent was used to extract RNA from every sample. Amplification of the libraries took two PCR steps, and the second step added a second sample barcode plus Illumina TruSeq adapters. Sequencing of libraries was performed on an Illumina NovaSeq with 2 x 150 bp paired-end reads. The paper's processing steps were these. The reads were demultiplexed and collapsed into UMI-guided consensus sequences using migec v1.2.7. Using mixcr v2.1.11, UMI consensuses were aligned to TRA and TRB V and J templates and then assembled into clonotypes. Clonotypes were classified as expanded or contracted when called significant by both edgeR and NoisET, with noise models trained on biological replicates. For edgeR calls, the cutoffs were a false discovery rate-adjusted p below 0.01 and a log2 fold-change threshold of 1. PCA with hierarchical clustering of max-normalized trajectories of the 1000 most abundant clonotypes was used as exploratory dynamics analysis. Separately sequenced CD4+ and CD8+ repertoires were used to assign the CD4 or CD8 phenotype of responding clones. Starting from the raw public reads, TCRdb applied fastp trimming at Q25, assembled clones with MiXCR and retained in-frame beta chains. Identical CDR3 protein sequences are pooled into one entry, listed with their most common genes and DNA. The V and J calls shown here were made by TCRdb, not taken from the authors' results. In all, the sample holds about 140,000 distinct CDR3 sequences, and about 6.1% of those were seen once. The ten largest clones add up to 2% to 2.5% of the sample.

This clonotype was sampled from an adult woman who had mild COVID-19 (a few samples of this study predate the infection). The sample titles of this study are shuffled in the database, so cell type and time point are left out; the donor was told from shared clones. Sample: PBMCs or a T cell subset sorted from them (not recorded which). This sequence uses TRBV12-3 or TRBV12-4 and TRBJ1-5; the junction holds 9 bases that match TRBD1. In nucleotides, the sequence is TGTGCCAGCAGTAAAATGACAGGGGGATTTGGCAATCAGCCCCAGCATTTT. Its protein reads: CASSKMTGGFGNQPQHF.